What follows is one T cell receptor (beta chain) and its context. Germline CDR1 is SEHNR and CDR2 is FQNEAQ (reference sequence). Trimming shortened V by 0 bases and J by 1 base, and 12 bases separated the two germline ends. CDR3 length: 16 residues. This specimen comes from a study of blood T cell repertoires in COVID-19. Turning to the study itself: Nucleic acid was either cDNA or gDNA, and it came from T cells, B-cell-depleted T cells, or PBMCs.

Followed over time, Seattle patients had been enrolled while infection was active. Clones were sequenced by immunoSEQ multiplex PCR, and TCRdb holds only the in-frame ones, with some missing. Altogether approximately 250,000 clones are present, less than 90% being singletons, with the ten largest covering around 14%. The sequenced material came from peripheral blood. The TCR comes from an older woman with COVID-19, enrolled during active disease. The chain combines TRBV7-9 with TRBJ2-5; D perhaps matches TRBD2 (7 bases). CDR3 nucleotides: TGTGCCAGCAGCTTAGCGGGGGGGGGCCCCCAAGAGACCCAGTACTTC. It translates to CASSLAGGGPQETQYF.